The 16 T cell receptor beta chains below come from one sample, sequenced in a study of identical twins. TCRdb independently ran MiXCR on the 5' RACE reads; one entry per CDR3 protein. The sample holds fewer than 500,000 distinct CDR3 sequences, around 24% seen once. These data were also reused for a study on T cells expressing NK-cell markers.

What was sequenced was CD4+ T cells sorted from blood. Receptors originate from a woman between 18 and 29 years old in good health.

This clonotype was seen only once. The chain combines TRBV29-1 with TRBJ2-3; D possibly corresponds to TRBD2 (6 bases). The CDR3 sequence is 15 residues long. V was trimmed by 7 bases and J by 0 bases, leaving 17 bases between them. Germline V CDR1 and CDR2: SQVTM, ANQGSEA. The CDR3 region has the DNA TGCAGCGCCCGGCGGGGTACCACTAGCACAGATACGCAGTATTTT. It codes for CSARRGTTSTDTQYF.

This rearrangement joins TRBV2 to TRBJ1-5; 9 positions agree with TRBD1. Germline V CDR1 and CDR2: SNHLY, FYNNEI. The J segment lost 2 bases and the V segment lost 1 base, leaving 0 bases of the junction unmatched. The CDR3 has 15 residues. The CDR3 sequence: CASSEGTGGNQPQHF. The CDR3 DNA reads as TGTGCCAGCAGTGAAGGGACAGGGGGCAATCAGCCCCAGCATTTT.

This clonotype appeared a few times. This rearrangement joins TRBV20-1 to TRBJ2-1; 7 bases are a match to TRBD1. Germline V CDR1 and CDR2: DFQATT, SNEGSKA (reference sequence). Trimming at V came to 4 bases and at J to 5 bases, leaving 8 bases not matched to a gene. CDR3 length: 14 amino acids. The CDR3 coding sequence is TGCAGTGCTATCCCCGGGACAGAGGACAATGAGCAGTTCTTC. Amino acid sequence: CSAIPGTEDNEQFF.

CDR3 loop: CSGGRGSEYEQYF. The DNA of the CDR3 is TGCAGTGGGGGGAGGGGGAGCGAGTACGAGCAGTACTTC. The chain is built from TRBV20-1 and TRBJ2-7, with D perhaps matching TRBD2 (7 bases). Germline V lookup: CDR1 DFQATT, CDR2 SNEGSKA (reference sequence). V was trimmed by 7 bases and J by 4 bases, leaving 17 bases between them. The CDR3 spans 13 residues.

There are a few counts of this clonotype. This sequence joins TRBV5-5 and TRBJ2-7; tentatively, D is TRBD2 (6 bases). V gave up 1 base and J gave up 3 bases, with 17 bases separating them. In germline, CDR1 is SGHKS, CDR2 YYEKEE (reference sequence). The CDR3 sequence is 16 residues long. The CDR3 DNA is TGTGCCAGCAGCTTGTCCCCGGGACTGGTAAACTACGAGCAGTACTTC. This codes for CASSLSPGLVNYEQYF.

Note on this clonotype: A much larger clone differs from this one at a single base, so this may be a read error. The V gene is TRBV15, the J gene TRBJ1-2; D is uncertain. This CDR3 is 13 amino acids long. Trimming took 0 bases from V and 4 from J, leaving 6 bases between them. Germline-derived CDR1 and CDR2 are LNHNV and YYDKDF (reference sequence). The CDR3 sequence: CATSRDRSYGYTF. CDR3 bases: TGTGCCACCAGCAGAGACAGGAGCTATGGCTACACCTTC.

The V call is TRBV12-3 or TRBV12-4, the J call TRBJ2-1; D perhaps matches TRBD1 (6 bases). V was clipped by 5 bases and J by 5 bases, with 13 bases between them. The CDR3 runs to 14 residues. The CDR3 bases are TGTGCCAGCAGTCTCAGGGGTTATCACAATGAGCAGTTCTTC. Its protein product is CASSLRGYHNEQFF.

The chain joins TRBV29-1 to TRBJ2-4, with 8 bases aligning to TRBD2. The CDR3 totals 15 residues. Germline V gene lookup returns CDR1 SQVTM and CDR2 ANQGSEA. Trimming removed 5 bases from V and 6 bases from J; junction bases left unmatched: 12. The CDR3 reads CSVIAGTFYVNIQYF. The DNA of the CDR3 is TGCAGCGTTATAGCGGGGACCTTTTATGTAAACATTCAGTACTTC.

This clonotype was found a few times. The CDR3 bases are TGCAGTGCTAGAGACCGGGAGCGCTACAATGAGCAGTTCTTC. Its translation is CSARDRERYNEQFF. The V and J genes are TRBV20-1 and TRBJ2-1; a possible D gene is TRBD2 (6 bases). The CDR3 is 14 amino acids. The germline V gene has CDR1 DFQATT and CDR2 SNEGSKA (reference sequence). The V end lost 0 bases, the J end lost 3 bases, and 9 bases lay between the germline ends.

This clonotype was picked up a small number of times. V is TRBV7-2 and J is TRBJ1-1, with D perhaps TRBD1 (5 bases). The CDR3 contains 13 residues. Trimming removed 4 bases at V and 7 bases at J, with 13 bases between. Germline assignment: CDR1 SGHTA and CDR2 FQGNSA. In DNA form, the CDR3 reads TGTGCCAGCAGCTCCGGGGCCCGTCTTGAAGCTTTCTTT. Translation gives CASSSGARLEAFF.

The J gene is TRBJ2-3, the V gene TRBV18; a possible D gene is TRBD2 (6 bases). CDR1 is KGHSH, CDR2 LQKENI, per germline. The CDR3 runs to 16 residues. Trimming cost V 5 bases and J 3 bases, with 18 bases left between them. In DNA form, the CDR3 reads TGTGCCAGCTCATCTCCTCCTAGCGAAGGGACAGATACGCAGTATTTT. This translates into CASSSPPSEGTDTQYF.

This clonotype was observed a handful of times. This chain joins TRBV6-5 and TRBJ2-3, with D uncertain. In germline, CDR1 is MNHEY, CDR2 SVGAGI. CDR3 size: 11 residues. V dropped 6 bases and J dropped 4 bases, with 5 bases sitting between them. Written as DNA, the CDR3 is TGTGCCAGCAGGCGCTCAGATACGCAGTATTTT. This encodes CASRRSDTQYF.

A remark on this clonotype: An end of the junction differs from the germline gene, which may be a read error. This sequence joins TRBV29-1 and TRBJ2-1; D may be TRBD2 (6 bases). CDR1 is SQVTM, CDR2 ANQGSEA, per germline. The length of the CDR3 is 10 residues. The CDR3 protein is CSVEGGRAVF. In DNA form, the CDR3 reads TGCAGCGTTGAGGGGGGTAGAGCGGTCTTC.

This clonotype has more than one count but fewer than ten. The chain is built from TRBV20-1 and TRBJ2-1; D uncertain. The germline V and J ends were trimmed by 4 bases and 4 bases, with 5 bases remaining between them. The CDR3 length is 11 residues. CDR1 and CDR2 from the germline V gene are DFQATT and SNEGSKA (reference sequence). The CDR3 region has the DNA TGCAGTGCTACATTTTACAATGAGCAGTTCTTC. As protein: CSATFYNEQFF.

This clonotype has just one count. The chain is built from TRBV7-6 and TRBJ2-2; 8 bases match TRBD2. Trimming removed 3 bases from V and 7 bases from J; junction bases left unmatched: 10. Germline CDR1 reads SGHVS; CDR2 reads FNYEAQ. The CDR3 runs 16 residues. This chain's CDR3 is CASSFSGGAVGGELFF. The CDR3 coding sequence is TGTGCCAGCAGCTTCTCCGGGGGGGCGGTTGGCGGGGAGCTGTTTTTT.

V and J are TRBV20-1 and TRBJ2-3; TRBD2 agrees at 13 bases. After removal of 7 bases from V and 2 bases from J, the junction contained 9 bases not matched to a gene. This CDR3 region has 16 residues. Germline V gene sequence: CDR1 DFQATT, CDR2 SNEGSKA (reference sequence). As DNA, the CDR3 is TGCAGTGTTACGCCGGGACTAGCGGGGCCCACAGATACGCAGTATTTT. Its translation is CSVTPGLAGPTDTQYF.